One sample yielded the 9 T cell receptor beta chains listed below, sequenced in a study of blood T cell repertoires in COVID-19. Sequenced by immunoSEQ multiplex PCR; TCRdb stores in-frame clones only, minus some. Among about 44,000 clones, approximately 90% were seen once, and the ten largest hold around 16%. Input material: peripheral blood. Receptor source: a man in his sixties or seventies with active COVID-19.

The chain is built from TRBV7-3 and TRBJ1-3, with D maybe TRBD1 (5 bases). CDR1 and CDR2 from the germline V gene are SGHTA and FQGTGA. This CDR3 comprises 14 residues. V lost 4 bases to trimming and J lost 4 bases, with 11 bases between them. Here the CDR3 reads CASSSPGAGNTIYF. DNA of the CDR3: TGTGCCAGCAGCTCGCCTGGGGCCGGAAACACCATATATTTT.

The V call is TRBV11-2, the J call TRBJ1-2; 8 bases align to TRBD1. V was pared by 4 bases and J by 2 bases, with 6 bases of the junction left unmatched. The CDR3 totals 15 residues. The V gene's germline CDR1 is SGHAT and CDR2 FQNNGV. CDR3 loop: CASSSRTGWNYGYTF. The CDR3 nucleotides are TGTGCCAGCAGCTCCAGGACAGGGTGGAACTATGGCTACACCTTC.

The chain is built from TRBV18 and TRBJ1-4; D not certain. V was pared by 1 base and J by 8 bases, with 11 bases between. Germline V gives CDR1 KGHSH, CDR2 LQKENI. CDR3 length: 14 residues. This chain's CDR3 is CASSPRVDGEKLFF. The CDR3 DNA reads TGTGCCAGCTCACCACGGGTTGACGGGGAAAAACTGTTTTTT.

The chain is built from TRBV7-2 and TRBJ2-5; 7 nucleotides match TRBD2. V lost 1 base and J lost 5; bases outside the gene matches: 7. This CDR3 spans 15 amino acids. Germline lookup yields CDR1 SGHTA and CDR2 FQGNSA. The chain's CDR3 is CASSLDSRGTETQYF. The DNA of the CDR3 is TGTGCCAGCAGCTTAGACTCGCGGGGGACGGAGACCCAGTACTTC.

The V call is TRBV19, the J call TRBJ2-6; D may be TRBD1 (6 bases). The ends were cut back, 7 bases at V and 0 bases at J, with 13 bases in the middle. Germline V lookup: CDR1 LNHDA, CDR2 SQIVND (reference sequence). This CDR3 spans 16 amino acids. In DNA form, the CDR3 reads TGTGCCAGTATCCCCACAGGGTCCTCTGGGGCCAACGTCCTGACTTTC. Its translation: CASIPTGSSGANVLTF. Full variable domain (rest looked up from reference TRBV19 and TRBJ2-6): DGGITQSPKYLFRKEGQNVTLSCEQNLNHDAMYWYRQDPGQGLRLIYYSQIVNDFQKGDIAEGYSVSREKKESFPLTVTSAQKNPTAFYLCASIPTGSSGANVLTFGAGSRLTVL.

The chain is built from TRBV6-1 and TRBJ2-3; 10 positions match TRBD2. V shed 2 bases and J 3 bases; nucleotides not matched to a gene: 5. This CDR3 is built from 16 residues. CDR1 is MNHNS, CDR2 SASEGT, per germline. In nucleotides, the CDR3 is TGTGCCAGCAGTGAATCGGTAGCGGGGGGAACAGATACGCAGTATTTT. This translates into CASSESVAGGTDTQYF.

Turning to this clone: Within the sample, other DNA sequences also encode this same CDR3. V gene TRBV7-2 combines with J gene TRBJ2-2; TRBD1 is a possible D gene (5 bases). The CDR3 spans 14 residues. V lost 1 base to trimming and J lost 5 bases, with 8 bases between them. The germline V gene has CDR1 SGHTA and CDR2 FQGNSA. The CDR3 DNA reads TGTGCCAGCAGCTTAGAAGGGGTTACCGGGGAGCTGTTTTTT. It is translated as CASSLEGVTGELFF.

This clone has a handful of counts. This chain links TRBV11-2 with TRBJ2-2, with TRBD1 identical over 8 bases. Germline loops: CDR1 SGHAT, CDR2 FQNNGV. The CDR3 length is 15 residues. V was pared by 4 bases and J by 4 bases, with 5 bases of the junction left unmatched. The CDR3 loop reads CASSWGTGSTGELFF. The CDR3 bases are TGTGCCAGCAGCTGGGGGACAGGCAGCACCGGGGAGCTGTTTTTT.

The chain recombines TRBV3-1 (or the pseudogene TRBV3-2) with TRBJ1-2; D is perhaps TRBD1 (5 bases). In germline, CDR1 is LGHDT, CDR2 YNNKEL (reference sequence). The V and J ends lost 0 bases and 0 bases respectively, with 8 bases between them. This CDR3 comprises 15 residues. In nucleotides, the CDR3 is TGTGCCAGCAGCCAAGATTTGGGGCCTAACTATGGCTACACCTTC. This encodes CASSQDLGPNYGYTF.